The next 30 T cell receptor beta chains were all read from a single sample in a study of T cells in tuberculosis. Generated by immunoSEQ multiplex PCR, the TCRdb table keeps only in-frame clones and is missing some. The sample holds 20,000 to 25,000 clones; roughly nine tenths are singletons and the top ten take over 12%. The sample taken for sequencing was PBMCs. Receptors were obtained from a donor aged 10-29 years with latent tuberculosis or without tuberculosis infection.

About this clone: Germline and junction disagree at one end, which may indicate a read error. V is TRBV7-2 and J is TRBJ2-4, with TRBD2 identical over 7 bases. Germline-derived CDR1 and CDR2 are SGHTA and FQGNSA. There are 15 residues in the CDR3. CDR3 nucleotides: TGTGCCAACAGCTTAAAGGGGTCGGGGGGTAGCATTCAGTACTTC. Translated, it gives CANSLKGSGGSIQYF.

The CDR3, as DNA: TGTGCCAGCAGCTTAGTTCCTGGAGGGAACACTGAAGCTTTCTTT. Translation gives CASSLVPGGNTEAFF. V gene TRBV7-8 combines with J gene TRBJ1-1; D unclear. V lost 1 base and J 1 base, leaving 10 bases between the germline ends. CDR1 is SGHVS, CDR2 FQNEAQ, per germline. CDR3 length: 15 amino acids. The full variable domain, with the rest looked up from reference TRBV7-8 and TRBJ1-1, is GAGVSQSPRYKVAKRGQDVALRCDPISGHVSLFWYQQALGQGPEFLTYFQNEAQLDKSGLPSDRFFAERPEGSVSTLKIQRTQQEDSAVYLCASSLVPGGNTEAFFGQGTRLTVV.

CDR3 sequence: CASSPIGTVNTEAFF. In DNA form, the CDR3 reads TGCGCCAGCAGCCCGATCGGGACTGTGAACACTGAAGCTTTCTTT. This chain connects TRBV5-1 to TRBJ1-1; the D gene is possibly TRBD1 (5 bases). The V end lost 4 bases, the J end lost 0 bases, and 13 bases lay between the germline ends. This CDR3 region has 15 residues. CDR1 is SGHRS, CDR2 YFSETQ, per germline. Drawing the rest from reference TRBV5-1 and TRBJ1-1, the complete variable domain is KAGVTQTPRYLIKTRGQQVTLSCSPISGHRSVSWYQQTPGQGLQFLFEYFSETQRNKGNFPGRFSGRQFSNSRSEMNVSTLELGDSALYLCASSPIGTVNTEAFFGQGTRLTVV.

The rearrangement joins TRBV2 to TRBJ1-1; perhaps TRBD1 as D (6 bases). Trimming shortened V by 0 bases and J by 1 base, and 15 bases separated the two germline ends. The germline gives CDR1 SNHLY, CDR2 FYNNEI. CDR3 length equals 17 residues. The CDR3 region is CASSEAQGQLRNTEAFF. The CDR3 DNA follows: TGTGCCAGCAGTGAAGCGCAGGGGCAGCTGAGGAACACTGAAGCTTTCTTT.

The CDR3 protein is CASSLYDSQETQYF. CDR3 in DNA: TGTGCCAGCAGCTTATACGACAGCCAAGAGACCCAGTACTTC. The chain is built from TRBV11-2 and TRBJ2-5, with D maybe TRBD1 (5 bases). CDR3 length: 14 residues. CDR1 SGHAT and CDR2 FQNNGV come from the germline V gene. V was pared by 2 bases and J by 1 base, with 8 bases between.

The chain recombines TRBV14 with TRBJ2-7, with D perhaps matching TRBD1 (5 bases). The CDR3 covers 15 residues. Trimming took 6 bases from V and 0 from J, leaving 15 bases between them. CDR1 is SGHDN, CDR2 FVKESK, per germline. This chain's CDR3 is CASSPNTGLSYEQYF. CDR3 in DNA: TGTGCCAGCAGTCCTAATACAGGCCTCTCCTACGAGCAGTACTTC.

The genes are TRBV5-1 and TRBJ2-2; 14 bases are a match to TRBD2. J lost 5 bases, V lost 5 bases, and 2 bases had no gene match. CDR3 length: 15 residues. The V gene's germline CDR1 is SGHRS and CDR2 YFSETQ. The CDR3 DNA follows: TGCGCCAGCAGGGGACTAGCGGGGGTGACCGGGGAGCTGTTTTTT. This codes for CASRGLAGVTGELFF.

The chain links TRBV11-2 to TRBJ2-1; 12 positions match TRBD2. The CDR3 has 14 amino acids. J lost 8 bases, V lost 4 bases, and 3 bases had no gene match. Per germline, CDR1 SGHAT and CDR2 FQNNGV. The CDR3 sequence: CASSSSGGAHEQFF. CDR3 coding DNA: TGTGCCAGCAGCTCTAGCGGGGGGGCCCATGAGCAGTTCTTC.

The CDR3 loop is CASLSDRGSSYEQYF. Here the CDR3 DNA reads TGTGCCAGCCTTTCGGACAGGGGAAGCTCCTACGAGCAGTACTTC. The V call is TRBV2, the J call TRBJ2-7; 9 nucleotides match TRBD1. Germline assignment: CDR1 SNHLY and CDR2 FYNNEI. The V gene end was trimmed by 8 bases and the J gene end by 0 bases; junction bases not matched to a gene: 8. The length of the CDR3 is 15 residues.

This clone was seen a single time. V and J are TRBV19 and TRBJ2-2; D uncertain. There are 14 residues in the CDR3. Germline CDR1 is LNHDA and CDR2 is SQIVND (reference sequence). V lost 1 base to trimming and J lost 1 base, with 4 bases between them. CDR3 sequence (DNA): TGTGCCAGTAGTATAGTACAGAACACCGGGGAGCTGTTTTTT. Translated, it gives CASSIVQNTGELFF.

The chain links TRBV2 to TRBJ1-2; unclear D gene. CDR3 length equals 14 residues. Germline V gene sequence: CDR1 SNHLY, CDR2 FYNNEI. V lost 3 bases to trimming and J lost 6 bases, with 14 bases between them. CDR3 bases: TGTGCCAGCAGTGACGAGGGTTGGGTCCATGGCTACACCTTC. Translating gives CASSDEGWVHGYTF.

The CDR3 DNA reads as TGTGCCTGGAGCCGGACAGGGCCCAATAATTCACCCCTCCACTTT. Translating gives CAWSRTGPNNSPLHF. V is TRBV30 and J is TRBJ1-6; 8 nucleotides agree with TRBD1. This CDR3 contains 15 residues. J lost 5 bases, V lost 3 bases, and 6 bases had no gene match. CDR1 is GTSNPN, CDR2 SVGIG, per germline (reference sequence).

The chain employs TRBV19 and TRBJ2-1, with a weak D call TRBD2 (5 bases). V shed 10 bases and J shed 0 bases, with 13 bases lying between them. Germline V lookup: CDR1 LNHDA, CDR2 SQIVND (reference sequence). CDR3 length equals 14 residues. CDR3 protein: CATADWGSYNEQFF. The CDR3 coding sequence is TGTGCCACCGCGGACTGGGGCTCCTACAATGAGCAGTTCTTC.

A note on this clone: Relative to the germline gene, one junction end is altered; a read error may explain this. The CDR3 is CAWRVTPQGVF. The CDR3 DNA reads as TGTGCCTGGAGAGTTACCCCCCAAGGAGTCTTC. This chain links TRBV30 with TRBJ2-1; D remains unclear. This CDR3 has 11 amino acids. The germline gives CDR1 GTSNPN, CDR2 SVGIG (reference sequence).

V is TRBV30 and J is TRBJ2-1, with 10 bases matching TRBD1. Unmatched junction bases numbered 2, after V lost 2 bases and J lost 1 base. The CDR3 extends over 15 amino acids. Germline V gene lookup returns CDR1 GTSNPN and CDR2 SVGIG (reference sequence). CDR3 amino acids: CAWSRDRGSYNEQFF. The CDR3 DNA sequence: TGTGCCTGGAGTAGGGACAGGGGTTCCTACAATGAGCAGTTCTTC.

V gene TRBV2 combines with J gene TRBJ1-1; D not resolved. The CDR3 runs 15 residues. V was cut by 7 bases and J by 1 base, with 16 bases left in between. Looked up from germline, CDR1 is SNHLY and CDR2 is FYNNEI. Written as DNA, the CDR3 is TGTGCCAGCATGGGCGGGTCCGTTCAGAACACTGAAGCTTTCTTT. This codes for CASMGGSVQNTEAFF.

The chain uses TRBV25-1 and TRBJ2-7, with D possibly TRBD2 on 5 matching bases. This CDR3 comprises 13 residues. Trimming took 6 bases from V and 3 from J, leaving 12 bases between them. Germline CDR1 reads MGHDK; CDR2 reads SYGVNS. The CDR3 DNA sequence: TGTGCCAGCAGCGAGGGTTTTGACTACGAGCAGTACTTC. It yields the protein CASSEGFDYEQYF.

This clone occurred a few times. The chain links TRBV4-3 to TRBJ1-2, with D perhaps matching TRBD1 (6 bases). The germline V gene has CDR1 LGHNA and CDR2 YSLEER. The V and J ends lost 4 bases and 4 bases respectively, with 13 bases between them. This CDR3 region has 14 residues. CDR3: CASSRDSGVYGYTF. As DNA, the CDR3 is TGCGCCAGCAGCCGCGACTCAGGGGTCTATGGCTACACCTTC.

The gene calls are TRBV5-6 and TRBJ2-7; D gene uncertain. The V and J ends lost 4 bases and 0 bases respectively, with 14 bases between them. Looked up from germline, CDR1 is SGHDT and CDR2 is YYEEEE. The CDR3 covers 15 residues. The CDR3 here is CASSPSWQRSYEQYF. The CDR3 coding sequence is TGTGCCAGCAGCCCCTCCTGGCAGCGCTCCTACGAGCAGTACTTC.

The gene calls are TRBV2 and TRBJ2-1; 10 bases fit TRBD1. Germline V CDR1 and CDR2: SNHLY, FYNNEI. V lost 5 bases and J lost 10; bases outside the gene matches: 5. CDR3 length: 13 amino acids. The CDR3 region is CASSSGQGLEQFF. Written as DNA, the CDR3 is TGTGCCAGCAGTTCGGGACAGGGGCTAGAGCAGTTCTTC. Combining the CDR3 with reference TRBV2 and TRBJ2-1 gives the whole variable domain EPEVTQTPSHQVTQMGQEVILRCVPISNHLYFYWYRQILGQKVEFLVSFYNNEISEKSEIFDDQFSVERPDGSNFTLKIRSTKLEDSAMYFCASSSGQGLEQFFGPGTRLTVL.

This chain connects TRBV12-5 to TRBJ1-3; TRBD1 might be the D (5 bases). The germline V gene has CDR1 LGHNT and CDR2 FRNRAP. Trimming removed 0 bases from V and 0 bases from J, with 6 bases in between. The length of the CDR3 is 15 residues. The CDR3 is CASGLVGGSGNTIYF. For the CDR3, the DNA is TGTGCTAGTGGTTTGGTGGGGGGCTCTGGAAACACCATATATTTT.

The genes are TRBV9 and TRBJ1-2; D call uncertain. Trimming took 0 bases from V and 8 from J, leaving 11 bases between them. The germline gives CDR1 SGDLS, CDR2 YYNGEE. The CDR3 is 13 amino acids. The CDR3 coding sequence is TGTGCCAGCAGCGTAGTAATCGGGAGAGGCTACACCTTC. This gives the protein CASSVVIGRGYTF.

The genes are TRBV2 and TRBJ2-1; TRBD2 matches 7 bases. V shed 3 bases and J 12 bases; nucleotides not matched to a gene: 17. Looked up from germline, CDR1 is SNHLY and CDR2 is FYNNEI. This CDR3 is 16 amino acids long. The CDR3 loop is CASSEGRAGGLGGQFF. CDR3 bases: TGTGCCAGCAGTGAGGGGAGGGCAGGAGGGCTTGGGGGGCAGTTCTTC.

This chain links TRBV4-1 with TRBJ1-4; 7 bases align to TRBD1. This CDR3 comprises 14 residues. The J segment lost 7 bases and the V segment lost 4 bases, leaving 6 bases of the junction unmatched. The V gene's germline CDR1 is MGHRA and CDR2 YSYEKL. The CDR3 nucleotides are TGCGCCAGCAGCCGCGACAGGGCCTCTGAAAAACTGTTTTTT. Translating gives CASSRDRASEKLFF.

This chain links TRBV5-6 with TRBJ2-3, with D possibly TRBD2 on 6 matching bases. Trimming removed 4 bases at V and 3 bases at J, with 12 bases between. CDR3 length equals 14 residues. Germline CDR1 reads SGHDT; CDR2 reads YYEEEE. The CDR3 nucleotides read TGTGCCAGCAGCCAGCGGGCGGGGACAGATACGCAGTATTTT. Translating gives CASSQRAGTDTQYF. The full variable domain, in which reference TRBV5-6 and TRBJ2-3 provide the parts outside the CDR3, is DAGVTQSPTHLIKTRGQQVTLRCSPKSGHDTVSWYQQALGQGPQFIFQYYEEEERQRGNFPDRFSGHQFPNYSSELNVNALLLGDSALYLCASSQRAGTDTQYFGPGTRLTVL.

The chain is built from TRBV27 and TRBJ1-1; 11 bases fit TRBD1. The CDR3 spans 18 residues. Germline CDR1 reads MNHEY; CDR2 reads SMNVEV (reference sequence). V lost 7 bases and J lost 1; bases outside the gene matches: 14. The CDR3 protein is CASKGNSGTGGTNTEAFF. For the CDR3, the DNA is TGTGCCAGCAAGGGGAACTCCGGGACAGGGGGAACGAACACTGAAGCTTTCTTT.

The genes are TRBV5-6 and TRBJ1-2; a possible D gene is TRBD1 (6 bases). The germline V gene has CDR1 SGHDT and CDR2 YYEEEE. This CDR3 comprises 16 residues. V lost 3 bases to trimming and J lost 4 bases, with 19 bases between them. CDR3 region: CASSSSPPRGGYGYTF. For the CDR3, the DNA is TGTGCCAGCAGCTCCTCCCCGCCAAGGGGGGGCTATGGCTACACCTTC.

The chain combines TRBV29-1 with TRBJ1-2; D is perhaps TRBD1 (5 bases). This CDR3 comprises 13 residues. Germline CDR1 SQVTM, CDR2 ANQGSEA. V dropped 5 bases and J dropped 7 bases, with 17 bases sitting between them. CDR3 DNA: TGCAGCGTTCAGATAGATGGGGGGGTTGGCTACACCTTC. This codes for CSVQIDGGVGYTF.

J is TRBJ1-2 and V is TRBV5-1; TRBD1 matches at 8 bases. J lost 8 bases, V lost 4 bases, and 7 bases had no gene match. Germline V gene lookup returns CDR1 SGHRS and CDR2 YFSETQ. The length of the CDR3 is 13 residues. The CDR3 DNA reads as TGCGCCAGCAGCGCTGGACAGGGTCGGGGCTACACCTTC. Amino acids: CASSAGQGRGYTF. Together with reference TRBV5-1 and TRBJ1-2, the CDR3 gives the full variable domain: KAGVTQTPRYLIKTRGQQVTLSCSPISGHRSVSWYQQTPGQGLQFLFEYFSETQRNKGNFPGRFSGRQFSNSRSEMNVSTLELGDSALYLCASSAGQGRGYTFGSGTRLTVV.

V gene TRBV4-3 combines with J gene TRBJ1-4; tentatively, D is TRBD1 (6 bases). This CDR3 is 15 amino acids long. CDR1 LGHNA and CDR2 YSLEER come from the germline V gene. V was shortened by 0 bases and J by 6 bases, with 11 bases between the two germline ends. CDR3 DNA sequence: TGCGCCAGCAGCCAAGAGCAGGGGCGGGATGAAAAACTGTTTTTT. This translates into CASSQEQGRDEKLFF.